This T cell receptor (beta chain) originates from a study of T cell responses to AZD1222 COVID-19 vaccine. Findings and limits, study-wide: Targeting of unmutated variant regions was reportedly seen in nearly half of spike-specific TCRs.

As to this clone: Antigen unknown.

J lost 0 bases, V lost 5 bases, and 8 bases had no gene match. Germline loops: CDR1 MNHNY, CDR2 SVGAGI (reference sequence). The CDR3 runs to 17 residues. Using immunoSEQ multiplex PCR, the repertoire was profiled, and TCRdb retains in-frame clones only, with some absent. In the table there are approximately 150,000 clones, 87% of which are singletons. The chain couples TRBV6-6 to TRBJ1-3; 9 bases line up with TRBD1. The receptor comes from an adult in good health. The sequencing here drew on peripheral blood, taken on day 0 of AZD1222 vaccination. The CDR3 spells CASSPRTGANSGNTIYF. The CDR3 DNA reads as TGTGCCAGCAGTCCGAGGACAGGGGCGAACTCTGGAAACACCATATATTTT.